The 24 T cell receptor beta chains given below trace back to one sample, sequenced in a study of blood T cell repertoires in COVID-19 (dated by TCRdb to the early 2020s). The library was prepared using the immunoSEQ multiplex PCR assay. In its TCRdb copy, this immuneACCESS table keeps in-frame sequences only and misses some clones. Where compared with another copy, unresolved V genes explain less than half of these, and the others have no known cause. For this sample there are 140,000 to 150,000 clones; approximately 90% appear just once. The ten largest clones take up 2.5% to 3% of the sample. Source material: peripheral blood. The receptors were gathered from a man in his 60s with active or convalescent COVID-19.

The chain joins TRBV28 to TRBJ1-5; TRBD1 is a possible D gene (6 bases). The CDR3 has 15 residues. CDR1 MDHEN and CDR2 SYDVKM come from the germline V gene. Trimming took off 4 bases at V and 7 bases at J, with 17 bases between the two ends. CDR3 in DNA: TGTGCCAGCAGTTGGGGGCACAGGCCATACCAGCCCCAGCATTTT. Translation gives CASSWGHRPYQPQHF.

The rearrangement joins TRBV28 to TRBJ1-2, with 12 bases lining up with TRBD1. Unmatched junction bases numbered 5, after V lost 2 bases and J lost 7 bases. The CDR3 spans 15 residues. In germline, CDR1 is MDHEN, CDR2 SYDVKM. The CDR3 DNA sequence: TGTGCCAGCAGTTTAGGGACAGGGGGCGCGGTTGGCTACACCTTC. It codes for CASSLGTGGAVGYTF.

The genes are TRBV6-6 and TRBJ1-1, with TRBD1 matching 7 bases. V lost 6 bases and J lost 0; bases outside the gene matches: 4. This CDR3 region has 14 residues. Germline V lookup: CDR1 MNHNY, CDR2 SVGAGI (reference sequence). CDR3 sequence reads: CASRPDRVNTEAFF. DNA for the CDR3: TGTGCCAGCAGACCCGACAGGGTGAACACTGAAGCTTTCTTT.

The chain has TRBV7-8 and TRBJ1-5, with D possibly matching TRBD1 (5 bases). This CDR3 region has 18 residues. Trimming took 1 base from V and 5 from J, leaving 21 bases between them. Germline V lookup: CDR1 SGHVS, CDR2 FQNEAQ. The CDR3 bases are TGTGCCAGCAGCTTAGTGATGATCGGCAGGGATAATGATCAGCCCCAGCATTTT. Translated, it gives CASSLVMIGRDNDQPQHF.

The chain is built from TRBV6-5 and TRBJ2-5; maybe TRBD2 (6 bases). Germline values: CDR1 MNHEY, CDR2 SVGAGI. CDR3 length: 13 amino acids. V lost 11 bases and J 1 base, leaving 14 bases between the germline ends. DNA of the CDR3: TGTGCCGGGGGATGGAGGGGCCAAGAGACCCAGTACTTC. This codes for CAGGWRGQETQYF.

This clone was observed a few times. The chain is built from TRBV24-1 and TRBJ2-2, with D perhaps matching TRBD2 (6 bases). V gave up 0 bases and J gave up 1 base, with 8 bases separating them. The germline V gene has CDR1 KGHDR and CDR2 SFDVKD. The CDR3 length is 16 residues. The CDR3 nucleotides read TGTGCCACCAGTGATTTGTACGGGGGGAACACCGGGGAGCTGTTTTTT. It translates to CATSDLYGGNTGELFF.

The chain combines TRBV19 with TRBJ1-6; 12 bases align to TRBD1. CDR1 LNHDA and CDR2 SQIVND come from the germline V gene (reference sequence). This CDR3 spans 16 amino acids. Unmatched junction bases numbered 3, after V lost 3 bases and J lost 6 bases. CDR3 nucleotides: TGTGCCAGTAGTATGGGACAGGGGGCTGGTAATTCACCCCTCCACTTT. As protein: CASSMGQGAGNSPLHF.

The chain employs TRBV28 and TRBJ2-4, with D possibly TRBD2 on 6 matching bases. The ends were cut back, 6 bases at V and 10 bases at J, with 10 bases in the middle. Germline values: CDR1 MDHEN, CDR2 SYDVKM. This CDR3 region has 11 residues. CDR3 amino acids: CASRGLSIQYF. The CDR3 DNA reads TGTGCCAGCAGGGGACTTTCAATTCAGTACTTC. The full variable domain, its missing parts supplied by reference TRBV28 and TRBJ2-4, is DVKVTQSSRYLVKRTGEKVFLECVQDMDHENMFWYRQDPGLGLRLIYFSYDVKMKEKGDIPEGYSVSREKKERFSLILESASTNQTSMYLCASRGLSIQYFGAGTRLSVL.

The chain links TRBV6-1 to TRBJ1-1, with D perhaps matching TRBD1 (6 bases). The V end lost 2 bases, the J end lost 11 bases, and 15 bases lay between the germline ends. CDR1 is MNHNS, CDR2 SASEGT, per germline. The CDR3 extends over 13 amino acids. The CDR3, as DNA: TGTGCCAGCAGTGAATCCGTACAGGGCAGCGCTTTCTTT. Residues: CASSESVQGSAFF.

The chain employs TRBV6-5 and TRBJ1-1; no clear D gene. Germline CDR1 reads MNHEY; CDR2 reads SVGAGI. This CDR3 comprises 13 residues. The V and J ends lost 6 bases and 0 bases respectively, with 8 bases between them. The CDR3 is CASRRSVNTEAFF. The DNA of the CDR3 is TGTGCCAGCAGGCGGTCTGTGAACACTGAAGCTTTCTTT.

The rearrangement links TRBV7-3 to TRBJ1-1, with 8 bases aligning to TRBD1. Trimming at V came to 5 bases and at J to 1 base, leaving 6 bases not matched to a gene. CDR1 is SGHTA and CDR2 is FQGTGA in the germline V gene. This CDR3 has 15 amino acids. Here the CDR3 reads CASSIRQGSNTEAFF. The CDR3 DNA reads TGTGCCAGCAGCATCCGACAGGGGTCGAACACTGAAGCTTTCTTT.

The V gene is TRBV19, the J gene TRBJ1-2, with a possible D match to TRBD1 (5 bases). From germline, CDR1 is LNHDA and CDR2 SQIVND (reference sequence). The CDR3 totals 14 residues. Trimming took 5 bases from V and 5 from J, leaving 15 bases between them. In DNA, the CDR3 is TGTGCCAGTAGTGCTCAGGGAGGGGATTATGGCTACACCTTC. It is translated as CASSAQGGDYGYTF.

Written as DNA, the CDR3 is TGTGCCAGCTCACCACTTCTGGGCACGAATCCAGATACGCAGTATTTT. Residues: CASSPLLGTNPDTQYF. V usage is TRBV18 and J usage is TRBJ2-3; D is undetermined. Trimming took off 1 base at V and 4 bases at J, with 15 bases between the two ends. This CDR3 region has 16 residues. CDR1 is KGHSH and CDR2 is LQKENI in the germline V gene.

The chain is built from TRBV5-4 and TRBJ2-5; TRBD2 aligns across 9 bases. V shed 4 bases, J shed 5 bases, and the junction held 6 bases outside the gene matches. The CDR3 is 14 amino acids. In germline, CDR1 is SGHNT, CDR2 YYREEE (reference sequence). The CDR3 DNA reads as TGTGCCAGCAGCCAAGCGGGGGGCGATGAGACCCAGTACTTC. Its protein is CASSQAGGDETQYF. Using reference TRBV5-4 and TRBJ2-5 for the parts outside the CDR3, the full variable domain is ETGVTQSPTHLIKTRGQQVTLRCSSQSGHNTVSWYQQALGQGPQFIFQYYREEENGRGNFPPRFSGLQFPNYSSELNVNALELDDSALYLCASSQAGGDETQYFGPGTRLLVL.

The rearrangement joins TRBV10-1 to TRBJ1-2; D not certain. Per germline, CDR1 WNHNN and CDR2 SYGVQD (reference sequence). This CDR3 has 11 residues. Deletions cut 2 bases from V and 9 bases from J, with 7 bases between. As DNA, the CDR3 is TGCGCCAGCAGTGAGGGCAGATGCTACACCTTC. It yields the protein CASSEGRCYTF.

The J gene is TRBJ2-5, the V gene TRBV11-2; 9 bases agree with TRBD1. This CDR3 is built from 15 residues. In germline, CDR1 is SGHAT, CDR2 FQNNGV. With 5 bases clipped from V and 5 bases from J, the junction kept 9 bases outside the gene matches. The CDR3 sequence: CASSNRDRVSETQYF. As DNA, the CDR3 is TGTGCCAGCAGCAACCGGGACAGGGTGTCCGAGACCCAGTACTTC. Filled out from reference TRBV11-2 and TRBJ2-5, the complete variable domain reads EAGVAQSPRYKIIEKRQSVAFWCNPISGHATLYWYQQILGQGPKLLIQFQNNGVVDDSQLPKDRFSAERLKGVDSTLKIQPAKLEDSAVYLCASSNRDRVSETQYFGPGTRLLVL.

The gene calls are TRBV5-6 and TRBJ1-1; the D is unclear. The CDR3 covers 15 residues. Germline assignment: CDR1 SGHDT and CDR2 YYEEEE. Deletions cut 0 bases from V and 10 bases from J, with 19 bases between. The CDR3 sequence is CASSLGAKTDVGAFF. Written as DNA, the CDR3 is TGTGCCAGCAGCTTGGGAGCCAAAACAGATGTTGGAGCTTTCTTT.

V and J are TRBV19 and TRBJ2-7; weak D call: TRBD1 (6 bases). The V gene lost 4 bases and the J gene lost 5 bases, with 12 bases spanning the gap. Germline values: CDR1 LNHDA, CDR2 SQIVND (reference sequence). The CDR3 runs 13 residues. The CDR3 DNA follows: TGTGCCAGTAGTAAACAAACAGGGAACGAGCAGTACTTC. Translation: CASSKQTGNEQYF.

This clone has only one observation. The chain couples TRBV27 to TRBJ2-7, with 7 bases lining up with TRBD2. V trimming: 5 bases; J trimming: 7 bases; junction bases outside the gene matches: 5. There are 12 residues in the CDR3. Germline V gene lookup returns CDR1 MNHEY and CDR2 SMNVEV (reference sequence). This CDR3 is CASSRPGGEQYF. CDR3 coding DNA: TGTGCCAGCAGTCGTCCCGGGGGGGAGCAGTACTTC.

This chain joins TRBV7-3 and TRBJ2-1; perhaps TRBD2 as D (6 bases). The CDR3 runs 15 residues. Trimming shortened V by 0 bases and J by 5 bases, and 11 bases separated the two germline ends. The V gene's germline CDR1 is SGHTA and CDR2 FQGTGA. The CDR3: CASSLTGGLDNEQFF. The CDR3 DNA reads TGTGCCAGCAGCTTAACTGGGGGACTCGACAATGAGCAGTTCTTC.

The CDR3 coding sequence is TGTGCCAGCAGTAGGAGGGCTTCAACTTCCTACAATGAGCAGTTCTTC. Translating gives CASSRRASTSYNEQFF. The chain links TRBV4-2 to TRBJ2-1; D possibly corresponds to TRBD2 (6 bases). CDR3 length: 16 residues. V shed 6 bases and J shed 1 base, with 16 bases lying between them. Germline CDR1 reads LGHNA; CDR2 reads YNFKEQ.

The chain uses TRBV7-9 and TRBJ1-1, with D perhaps TRBD1 (6 bases). Germline loops: CDR1 SEHNR, CDR2 FQNEAQ (reference sequence). The CDR3 contains 17 residues. Between the trimmed V and J ends, which lost 5 bases and 0 bases, there was a span of 19 bases. This CDR3 is CASSPRSPQGLNTEAFF. The CDR3 DNA follows: TGTGCCAGCAGCCCTCGATCCCCACAGGGTTTGAACACTGAAGCTTTCTTT.

The gene calls are TRBV5-6 and TRBJ1-2; D is perhaps TRBD1 (6 bases). The V end lost 4 bases, the J end lost 2 bases, and 12 bases lay between the germline ends. The germline gives CDR1 SGHDT, CDR2 YYEEEE. The CDR3 is made up of 14 amino acids. DNA of the CDR3: TGTGCCAGCAGCCATATTCAGGGGAACTATGGCTACACCTTC. Protein: CASSHIQGNYGYTF.

The genes are TRBV11-3 and TRBJ2-2; tentatively, D is TRBD2 (6 bases). CDR1 and CDR2 (germline): SGHNT, YENEEA. V was shortened by 0 bases and J by 5 bases, with 7 bases between the two germline ends. CDR3 length: 14 amino acids. CDR3 nucleotide sequence: TGTGCCAGCAGCTTAGATCGGGGGACCGGGGAGCTGTTTTTT. Its translation is CASSLDRGTGELFF.